This T cell receptor (beta chain) stems from a study of blood T cell repertoires in COVID-19. Overall study context: Nucleic acid was either cDNA or gDNA, and it came from T cells, B-cell-depleted T cells, or PBMCs.

The CDR3 spans 15 residues. The germline V and J ends were trimmed by 2 bases and 3 bases, with 13 bases remaining between them. Germline V gene sequence: CDR1 SEHNR, CDR2 FQNEAQ (reference sequence). This clone was seen just once. Original processing methods: Reference gene primers were amplified, and this amplification served to estimate nucleated cell counts. This table comes from immunoSEQ multiplex PCR, and its TCRdb copy is limited to in-frame clones, with some not included. V and J calls and clone size are copied from that table; D and trimming were computed from the DNA. The sample lists more than 95,000 clones, around 80% occurring once.

What was sequenced was peripheral blood. The V gene is TRBV7-9, the J gene TRBJ1-2; D remains unclear. The receptor's source is a woman aged 45-65 years with acute or convalescent COVID-19. The CDR3 protein is CASSLRKEEDYGYTF. CDR3 DNA: TGTGCCAGCAGCTTACGGAAGGAGGAAGACTATGGCTACACCTTC.